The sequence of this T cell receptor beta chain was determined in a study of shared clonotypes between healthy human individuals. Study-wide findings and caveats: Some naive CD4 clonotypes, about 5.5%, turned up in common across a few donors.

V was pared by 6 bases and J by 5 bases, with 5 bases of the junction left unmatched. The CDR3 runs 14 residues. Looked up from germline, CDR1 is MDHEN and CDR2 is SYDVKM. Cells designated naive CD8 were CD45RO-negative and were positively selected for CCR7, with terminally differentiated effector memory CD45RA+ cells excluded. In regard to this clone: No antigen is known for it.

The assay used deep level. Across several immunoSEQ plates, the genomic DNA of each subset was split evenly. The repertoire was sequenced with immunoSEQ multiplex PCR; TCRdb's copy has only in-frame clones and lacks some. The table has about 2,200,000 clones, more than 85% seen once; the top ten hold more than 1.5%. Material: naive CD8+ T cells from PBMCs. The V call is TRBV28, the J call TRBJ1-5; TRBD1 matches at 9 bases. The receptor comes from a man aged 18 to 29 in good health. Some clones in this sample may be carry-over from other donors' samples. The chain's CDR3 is CASRSGTGYQPQHF. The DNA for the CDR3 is TGTGCCAGCAGATCCGGGACAGGGTATCAGCCCCAGCATTTT.